The clone carrying this TCR beta chain was seen only a few times. Its specificity is not known. This specimen comes from a study of OX40 agonist ivuxolimab in advanced cancers. At the level of the study: Patients with prior anti-PD-1, anti-PD-L1 or anti-CTLA-4 therapy were eligible; 40% to 45% had some. Findings and caveats of the study: The 0.1-3.0 mg/kg partial responders had among the lowest clonal expansion. Certain nonresponders likewise exhibited a low normalized T-cell clonal expansion.

The repertoire was sequenced with immunoSEQ multiplex PCR; TCRdb's copy has only in-frame clones and lacks some. The sample records just under 65,000 clones, roughly 86% being singletons. V lost 0 bases, J lost 2 bases, and 11 bases lay in between. CDR3 size: 15 residues. Germline V gene sequence: CDR1 SGDLS, CDR2 YYNGEE. The receptor comes from an adult with an advanced solid tumor such as melanoma, head and neck, liver or kidney cancer. The specimen comprised CD4+ or CD8+ T cells sorted from blood, sampled in a trial of the OX40 agonist ivuxolimab. V and J are TRBV9 and TRBJ1-2; a possible D gene is TRBD1 (5 bases). Here the CDR3 DNA reads TGTGCCAGCAGCGTAGACGGGACGGGGAACTATGGCTACACCTTC. Its translation is CASSVDGTGNYGYTF.